This T cell receptor beta chain was observed in a study of blood T cell repertoires in COVID-19. Study overall: Acute and convalescent COVID-19 samples came from the United States, Italy and Spain. Sample material is recorded as cDNA or gDNA derived from T cells, B-cell-depleted T cells, or PBMCs.

In the authors' methods: From reference gene primer amplification, estimates of nucleated cell counts were derived. Clones were sequenced by immunoSEQ multiplex PCR, and TCRdb holds only the in-frame ones, with some missing. The V and J calls and clone size are taken from that table; D and trimming were inferred from the DNA. This sample carries 450,000 or so clones, 80% to 95% of them seen once, and the ten largest clones take less than 0.75%. This CDR3 spans 13 amino acids. Between the trimmed V and J ends, which lost 4 bases and 7 bases, there was a span of 13 bases. The germline V gene encodes CDR1 SGHAT and CDR2 FQNNGV. Enrollees, about 18 to 100 years old, lived in 24 US areas.

Input material: PBMCs or T cells enriched from blood (not recorded which). This sequence was found in a man aged 18 to 35 who had recovered from COVID-19. The J gene is TRBJ2-5, the V gene TRBV11-2; TRBD2 is a possible D gene (5 bases). The CDR3 loop reads CASSSDPRGTQYF. CDR3 nucleotide sequence: TGTGCCAGCAGCTCGGACCCCCGGGGGACCCAGTACTTC.